This T cell receptor beta chain originates from a study of monozygotic twins with cystic fibrosis. Findings and caveats of the study: Unrelated CF individuals shared fewer identical clonotypes than monozygotic CF twins. In 13 of 16 pairs, V gene usage was closest to the co-twin's. No link emerged between shared CDR3 counts and age, concordance or severity.

With regard to this clone: Its antigen is as yet unknown.

The junction had 8 bases not matched to a gene; V was cut back by 3 bases and J by 6 bases. From germline, CDR1 is SGHDT and CDR2 YYEEEE. The CDR3 has 16 residues. Libraries were prepared by immunoSEQ multiplex PCR; TCRdb keeps only in-frame clonotypes and omits some of them. The sample lists 22,000 or so clones, more than 75% occurring once. This clonotype was obtained from a woman in her 30s with cystic fibrosis. The sample taken for sequencing was blood. The V call is TRBV5-6, the J call TRBJ2-1; 11 bases align to TRBD2. Here the CDR3 DNA reads TGTGCCAGCAGCTCGATTAGCGGGGGGGCTGGCAATGAGCAGTTCTTC. It yields the protein CASSSISGGAGNEQFF.